The 18 T cell receptor beta chains in this list originate from one sample, sequenced in a study of monozygotic twins with inflammatory bowel disease. TCRdb reworked the 5' RACE reads into one entry per CDR3 protein, no DNA. The table for this sample gives approximately 160,000 distinct CDR3 sequences. The sample comprised blood. These receptor sequences come from a human donor with ulcerative colitis or Crohn's disease, or a healthy co-twin of an affected twin (not recorded which).

The rearrangement joins TRBV7-2 to TRBJ2-3; TCRdb reports TRBD2, a call that lacks DNA to check it against. Germline V gives CDR1 SGHTA, CDR2 FQGNSA. This CDR3 region has 14 residues. The chain's CDR3 is CASSYRDFTDTQYF.

The V and J genes are TRBV28 and TRBJ1-5. Germline assignment: CDR1 MDHEN and CDR2 SYDVKM. The CDR3 runs to 14 residues. CDR3: CASATDRNNQPQHF.

This chain uses TRBV29-1 with TRBJ1-1; absent DNA, TCRdb's TRBD1 call cannot be checked. From germline, CDR1 is SQVTM and CDR2 ANQGSEA. This CDR3 comprises 18 residues. The CDR3 is CSVEERSRFGQLNTEAFF.

The chain is built from TRBV10-3 and TRBJ2-1; as DNA is missing, the TRBD2 call by TCRdb cannot be tested. Germline CDR1 is ENHRY and CDR2 is SYGVKD. There are 19 residues in the CDR3. The CDR3 is CAISESSGRAFVLYNEQFF.

This chain joins TRBV5-1 and TRBJ1-1; no DNA is available, so the TRBD1 call from TCRdb remains unchecked. Germline V gene data show CDR1 as SGHRS and CDR2 as YFSETQ. The CDR3 extends over 19 amino acids. Here the CDR3 reads CASSFGELNPGRRNTEAFF.

The J gene is TRBJ1-1, the V gene TRBV4-1; the D call of TRBD1 rests on TCRdb alone, since no DNA is present to check it. This CDR3 is built from 14 residues. Germline CDR1 MGHRA, CDR2 YSYEKL. CDR3 sequence: CASSQPTGKKEAFF.

The chain carries TRBV11-2 and TRBJ1-6; without DNA, the TCRdb call of TRBD1 cannot be checked. Germline loops: CDR1 SGHAT, CDR2 FQNNGV. CDR3 length: 13 amino acids. This CDR3 is CASSVDRDSPLHF.

V gene TRBV2 combines with J gene TRBJ2-5; TCRdb returns TRBD1, unconfirmable since there is no DNA. CDR1 SNHLY and CDR2 FYNNEI come from the germline V gene. CDR3 length equals 15 residues. CDR3: CASSVWDRVKETQYF.

This sequence joins TRBV11-1 and TRBJ2-1; TCRdb's D call, TRBD1, is unchecked because there is no DNA. This CDR3 has 13 residues. The V gene's germline CDR1 is SGHAT and CDR2 FQDESV (reference sequence). The CDR3 protein is CASSPIIGTEQFF.

V usage is TRBV10-3 and J usage is TRBJ2-5; the D gene TCRdb calls, TRBD1, cannot be checked with no DNA. The V gene's germline CDR1 is ENHRY and CDR2 SYGVKD. The CDR3 loop spans 17 amino acids. CDR3 sequence reads: CAILPKCLPDPLETQYF.

The rearrangement links TRBV30 to TRBJ1-6; lacking DNA, the TRBD1 call made by TCRdb goes unchecked. Germline lookup yields CDR1 GTSNPN and CDR2 SVGIG (reference sequence). The CDR3 extends over 16 amino acids. This CDR3 reads CAWSDRGRGKNSPLHF.

The rearrangement uses TRBV2 and TRBJ1-5. CDR3 length: 16 amino acids. Germline V gene sequence: CDR1 SNHLY, CDR2 FYNNEI. The CDR3 here is CASSELSGRSNQPQHF.

The chain employs TRBV27 and TRBJ1-1. The CDR3 is made up of 14 amino acids. The germline gives CDR1 MNHEY, CDR2 SMNVEV (reference sequence). The CDR3 spells CASSFAGRNTEAFF.

This chain uses TRBV10-3 with TRBJ2-5. The CDR3 consists of 13 residues. Germline CDR1 and CDR2: ENHRY and SYGVKD. This CDR3 is CAIMRGIGETQYF.

This chain joins TRBV27 and TRBJ2-3; checking the TCRdb D call of TRBD2 is not possible without DNA. The V gene's germline CDR1 is MNHEY and CDR2 SMNVEV (reference sequence). This CDR3 comprises 16 residues. The CDR3: CASSLLGGGGAGTQYF.

The chain combines TRBV5-1 with TRBJ1-6. The germline V gene encodes CDR1 SGHRS and CDR2 YFSETQ. CDR3 length: 16 amino acids. The CDR3 loop is CASSLESRGNNSPLHF. Full variable domain (missing parts from reference TRBV5-1 and TRBJ1-6): KAGVTQTPRYLIKTRGQQVTLSCSPISGHRSVSWYQQTPGQGLQFLFEYFSETQRNKGNFPGRFSGRQFSNSRSEMNVSTLELGDSALYLCASSLESRGNNSPLHFGNGTRLTVT.

The chain employs TRBV20-1 and TRBJ2-7; TCRdb returns TRBD2, unconfirmable since there is no DNA. Germline CDR1 and CDR2: DFQATT and SNEGSKA (reference sequence). The CDR3 spans 13 residues. The CDR3 sequence: CSATGTSSYEQYF.

This chain uses TRBV29-1 with TRBJ2-3; absent DNA, TCRdb's TRBD2 call cannot be checked. Germline V lookup: CDR1 SQVTM, CDR2 ANQGSEA. The CDR3 has 15 amino acids. The CDR3 region is CSVVGGKGGADTQYF.